The clone carrying this T cell receptor (beta chain) was detected many times. Its antigen is unidentified. TCRdb ran MiXCR on the 5' RACE reads and lists one entry per CDR3 protein. Of hundreds of thousands of distinct CDR3 sequences listed, about 12% are singletons. This entry belongs to a study of CD8 T cells in ankylosing spondylitis. Broader study findings: Ankylosing spondylitis blood seemed to carry a telltale TCR beta motif made of eight highly homologous variants.

Trimming took off 3 bases at V and 6 bases at J, with 15 bases between the two ends. Germline-derived CDR1 and CDR2 are SGHTA and FQGNSA. The CDR3 consists of 15 residues. The V call is TRBV7-2, the J call TRBJ2-1, with a tentative D call TRBD1 (6 bases). This TCR was recovered from a male donor with ankylosing spondylitis. The sample taken for sequencing was blood, either unsorted or a sorted T cell fraction (not recorded which). The CDR3 here is CASSFQGSLFNEQFF. As DNA, the CDR3 is TGTGCCAGCAGCTTCCAGGGGTCCCTTTTCAATGAGCAGTTCTTC. The full variable domain, in which reference TRBV7-2 and TRBJ2-1 provide the parts outside the CDR3, is GAGVSQSPSNKVTEKGKDVELRCDPISGHTALYWYRQSLGQGLEFLIYFQGNSAPDKSGLPSDRFSAERTGGSVSTLTIQRTQQEDSAVYLCASSFQGSLFNEQFFGPGTRLTVL.